This T cell receptor (beta chain) was obtained from a study of OX40 agonist ivuxolimab in advanced cancers. Regarding the complete study: The costimulatory receptor OX40 (CD134) was targeted by ivuxolimab, a fully human IgG2 agonistic monoclonal antibody. Among the roughly 50 dose-escalation patients, around 20 had hepatocellular carcinoma, some 15 melanoma, 9 renal cell carcinoma and 9 head and neck cancer. Partial responses occurred in three dose-escalation patients, of whom one had hepatocellular carcinoma and two had cutaneous melanoma. Peripheral TCRbeta sequencing was intended to test whether TCR sequence diversity was altered and clonal T-cell expansion was caused by ivuxolimab. In the dose-escalation cohort, approximately 80% of patients were male, and the mean age was around 65 years with a range of roughly 23 to 79. Prior anti-PD-1, anti-PD-L1 or anti-CTLA-4 therapy was permitted, and approximately 40% of dose-escalation patients had received checkpoint inhibitors. Intravenous ivuxolimab was administered to patients every 2 weeks at six dose levels: 0.01, 0.1, 0.3, 1.5, 3 and 10 mg/kg. The paper describes the monotherapy dose-escalation part (N of about 47 patients) of the phase I trial of ivuxolimab.

The study at large found these results: After ivuxolimab, CD8+ T cells had more expanded clones than CD4+ T cells on average. At doses of 0.1 to 3.0 mg/kg, clonal expansion of both CD4+ and CD8+ blood T cells was observed from baseline to week 6. Low levels of normalized T-cell clonal expansion were also seen in some patients who did not respond. In the 0.1-3.0 mg/kg groups, partial responders had among the lowest normalized peripheral clonal expansion, particularly in CD8+ T cells. The antigen specificity of the peripheral T cells that underwent clonal expansion was not determined.

Genomic DNA was extracted from sorted cells for sequencing of the TCRbeta CDR3 region. The immunoSEQ Assay was used to sequence the TCRbeta CDR3 regions. TCRdb mirrors the immuneACCESS table, restricted to in-frame sequences. Some clones are absent from its copies; in checked studies, under half trace to an unresolved V gene, and the reason for the others is unknown. The table for this sample lists around 40,000 clones; 80% of them were counted only once. Jointly, the top ten make up around 4% of the sample. Points on this clone: The clone's antigen remains unknown. Base quality data are lacking; no much larger clone is found one base away.

The trial excluded patients who had a history of autoimmune disease or were on systemic immunosuppression. Peripheral blood for TCR sequencing was drawn from every dose cohort at baseline, at cycle 4 day 1 and at cycle 7 day 1. Samples were obtained from an open-label, multicenter, first-in-human phase I dose-escalation trial of ivuxolimab. Adults with locally advanced or metastatic head and neck squamous cell, hepatocellular, melanoma or renal cell carcinoma were enrolled in the trial. Before TCR sequencing, CD4+ and CD8+ T cells were separately sorted from peripheral blood. Sequences were derived from CD4+ or CD8+ T cells sorted from blood, sampled in a trial of the OX40 agonist ivuxolimab. This TCR derives from an adult with an advanced solid tumor such as melanoma, head and neck, liver or kidney cancer.

Here is the DNA: TGTGCCAGCAGACTCGGACAGGACACTGAAGCTTTCTTT. Its amino acids are CASRLGQDTEAFF. This chain joins TRBV6-6 to TRBJ1-1, with 7 bases in between that match TRBD1. Spanning cysteine to phenylalanine, the CDR3 consists of 13 amino acids. Only the CDR3 part of the read is kept: 39 bases, read in frame from the first base. V is cut back by 6 bases and J by 3 bases, with 4 bases in the junction unmatched. Based on the germline V gene (reference sequence), the CDR1 and CDR2 sequences are MNHNY and SVGAGI.